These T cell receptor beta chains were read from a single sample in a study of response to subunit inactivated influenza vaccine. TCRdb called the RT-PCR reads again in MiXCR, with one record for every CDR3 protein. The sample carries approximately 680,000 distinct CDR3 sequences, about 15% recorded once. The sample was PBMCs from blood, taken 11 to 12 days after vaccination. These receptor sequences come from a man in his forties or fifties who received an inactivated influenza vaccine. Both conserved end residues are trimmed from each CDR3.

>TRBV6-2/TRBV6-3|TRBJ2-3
ASSYPLLQTSTDTQY
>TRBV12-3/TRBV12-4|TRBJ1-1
ASSKRPDTEAF
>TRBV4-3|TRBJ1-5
ASSQGEGQPQH
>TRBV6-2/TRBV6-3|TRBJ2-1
ASSSLLSDPF
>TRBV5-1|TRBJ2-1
ASSLDSGGAGEQF
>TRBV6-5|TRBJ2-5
ASSYTGTGGLKTQY
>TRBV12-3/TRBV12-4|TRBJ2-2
ASRPSGTSPGELF
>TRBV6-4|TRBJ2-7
ASSRLGTGSMSYEQY
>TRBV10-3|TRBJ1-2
AISEPGRLYGYT
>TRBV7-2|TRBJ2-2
ASTGQENTGELF
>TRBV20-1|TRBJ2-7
SASDRSSYEQY
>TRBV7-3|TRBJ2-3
ASSLQSWGSGITDTQY
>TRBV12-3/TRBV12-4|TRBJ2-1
ASSLALLAGGDGNEQF
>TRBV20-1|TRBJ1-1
SAPPRDRNTEAF
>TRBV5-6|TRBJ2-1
ASSYGTGAHEQF
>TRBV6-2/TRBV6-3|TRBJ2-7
ASSVDRLVGYEQY
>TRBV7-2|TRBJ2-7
ASSLVTGESYEQY
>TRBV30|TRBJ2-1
AWENSLTSYNEQF
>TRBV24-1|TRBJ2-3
ATSGLGTSGRGEVTDTQY
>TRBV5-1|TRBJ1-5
ASSLGPGGNQPQH
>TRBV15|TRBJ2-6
ATSSENSGANVLT
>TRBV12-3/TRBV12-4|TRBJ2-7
ASSSSGRPGAYEQY
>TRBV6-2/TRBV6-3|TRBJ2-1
ASNQWRDRATEQF
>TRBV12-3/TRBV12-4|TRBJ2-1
ASTRSGEQF
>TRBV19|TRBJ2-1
ASSMSPGLDSNEQF
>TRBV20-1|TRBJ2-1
SARGDKGVYNEQF
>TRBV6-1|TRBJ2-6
ASLAANVLT
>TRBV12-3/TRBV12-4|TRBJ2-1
ASSLGLAYEQF
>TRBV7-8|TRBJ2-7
ASSFRVSAYEQY
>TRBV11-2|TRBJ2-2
ASSSFLGGGTGELF
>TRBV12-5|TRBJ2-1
ASTVGAPGGEQF
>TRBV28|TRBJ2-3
ASSFNPGVDTDTQY
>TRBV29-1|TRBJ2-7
SVVLRGLPYEQY
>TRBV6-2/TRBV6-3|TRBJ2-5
ASREGPNQETQY
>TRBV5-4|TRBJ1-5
ASRRTGDPDGQPQH
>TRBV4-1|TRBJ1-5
ASSQTGLSNQPQH
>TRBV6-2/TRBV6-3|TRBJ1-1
ASSSNIPTEAF
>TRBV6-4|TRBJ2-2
ASSRDSPGELF
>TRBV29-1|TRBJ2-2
SVVLGTGELF
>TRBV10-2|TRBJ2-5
ASRPGLAGGKGKETQY
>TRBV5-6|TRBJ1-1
ASSLRDRATEAF
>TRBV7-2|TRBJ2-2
ANIIGTGVTGELF
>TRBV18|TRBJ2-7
ASSPVPGPYEQY
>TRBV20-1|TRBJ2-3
SATPTGTPPDTQY
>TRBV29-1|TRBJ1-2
SVESLLDNYGYT
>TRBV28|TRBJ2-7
ASDSTGSSYEQY
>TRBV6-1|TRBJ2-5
ASIDVAHQETQY
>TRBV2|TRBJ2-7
ASKLRQAYEQY
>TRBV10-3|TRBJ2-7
ALGRGGYEQY
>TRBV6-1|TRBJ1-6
ASIDRHQSRSPLH
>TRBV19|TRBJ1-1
ASSGGEGNTEAF
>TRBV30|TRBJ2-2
AWTPPTGELF
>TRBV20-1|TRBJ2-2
SARQGRVGTGELF
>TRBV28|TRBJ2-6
ASSLKYSGANVLT
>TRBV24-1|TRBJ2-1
ATGAALYNEQF